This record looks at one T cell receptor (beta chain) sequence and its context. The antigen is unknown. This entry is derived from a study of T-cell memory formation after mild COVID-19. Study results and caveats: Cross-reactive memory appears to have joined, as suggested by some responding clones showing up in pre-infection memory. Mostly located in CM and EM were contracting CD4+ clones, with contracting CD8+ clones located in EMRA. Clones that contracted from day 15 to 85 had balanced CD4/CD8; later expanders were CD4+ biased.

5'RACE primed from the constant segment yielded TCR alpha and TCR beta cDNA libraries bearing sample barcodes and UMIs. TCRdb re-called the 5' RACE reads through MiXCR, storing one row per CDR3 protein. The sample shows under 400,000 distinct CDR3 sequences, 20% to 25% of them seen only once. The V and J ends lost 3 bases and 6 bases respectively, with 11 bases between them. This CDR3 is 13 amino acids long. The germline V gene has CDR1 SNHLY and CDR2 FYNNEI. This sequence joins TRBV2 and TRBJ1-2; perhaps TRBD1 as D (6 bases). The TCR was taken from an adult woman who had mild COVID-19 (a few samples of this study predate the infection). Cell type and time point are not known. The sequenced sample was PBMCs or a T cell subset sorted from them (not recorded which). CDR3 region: CASSEEQGHGYTF. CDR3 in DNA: TGTGCCAGCAGTGAGGAACAGGGCCATGGCTACACCTTC.